These T cell receptor beta chains were read from a single sample in a study of cytomegalovirus exposure and HLA in healthy donors. Libraries were prepared by immunoSEQ multiplex PCR; TCRdb keeps only in-frame clonotypes and omits some of them. The repertoire holds 150,000 to 200,000 clones, with around 78% as singletons. Material for sequencing was PBMCs. These receptor sequences come from a man under 40 in good health and CMV-seronegative. The CDR3 runs from the conserved cysteine through the conserved F or W. The order of the fields is D gene, J gene, clone size, V gene, CDR3 DNA, CDR3 protein. A D gene is named only where the DNA matches it firmly. The size of a clone is reported for some rows only, either as once, few or many, or as a class for expanded clones.

>TRBD2|TRBJ2-7|NA|TRBV9
TGTGCCAGCAGCGAGGGGACTAGCGGGAGCCTCGAGCAGTACTTC
CASSEGTSGSLEQYF
>NA|TRBJ2-1|NA|TRBV27
TGTGCCAGCAGTTTCACCCAAACAGGGACCAGCACCTACAATGAGCAGTTCTTC
CASSFTQTGTSTYNEQFF
>NA|TRBJ2-7|few|TRBV10-2
TGCGCCAGCAGTGAGTCGGGGAGCACCTACGAGCAGTACTTC
CASSESGSTYEQYF
>NA|TRBJ2-1|NA|TRBV25-1
TGTGCCAGCAGTGAACAGTCTGGGCAAATCAATGAGCAGTTCTTC
CASSEQSGQINEQFF
>NA|TRBJ1-1|NA|TRBV11-2
TGTGCCAGCAGAACGCTCCGGGAGACGGGGGAGGGGAAACGCACTGAAGCTTTCTTT
CASRTLRETGEGKRTEAFF
>NA|TRBJ1-5|NA|TRBV6-5
TGTGCCAGCAGACTCCGGTCTAATCAGCCCCAGCATTTT
CASRLRSNQPQHF
>TRBD1|TRBJ2-3|NA|TRBV28
TGTGCCAGCAGCCTCGGGACAGGGGGCCTGCGGGCAGATACGCAGTATTTT
CASSLGTGGLRADTQYF
>NA|TRBJ2-7|once|TRBV7-6
TGTGCCAGCAGCGGGCTGAGCGGGCAAACCTCCTACGAGCAGTACTTC
CASSGLSGQTSYEQYF
>TRBD1|TRBJ1-2|NA|TRBV28
TGTGCCAGCAGTTTATCCGGTCGGACAGGTCGAAACTATGGCTACACCTTC
CASSLSGRTGRNYGYTF
>TRBD1|TRBJ2-7|NA|TRBV6-1
TGTGCCAGCAGATCGACAGGGCTCTACGAGCAGTACTTC
CASRSTGLYEQYF
>TRBD1|TRBJ2-5|NA|TRBV5-1
TGCGCCAGCAGCATAGGGACAGGCGAGACCCAGTACTTC
CASSIGTGETQYF
>NA|TRBJ1-5|few|TRBV28
TGTGCCAGCAGTTTAGGGGGGGGGAATCAGCCCCAGCATTTT
CASSLGGGNQPQHF
>NA|TRBJ2-7|NA|TRBV28
TGTGCCAGCTTCGGCGGGAACTCCTACGAGCAGTACTTC
CASFGGNSYEQYF
>NA|TRBJ2-7|NA|TRBV29-1
TGCAGCGTAGCAGGGTACGAGCAGTACTTC
CSVAGYEQYF
>TRBD1|TRBJ2-5|NA|TRBV28
TGTGCCAGCAGTTTGCTGGGACAGGGTCCGGAGACCCAGTACTTC
CASSLLGQGPETQYF
>TRBD1|TRBJ1-4|NA|TRBV4-1
TGCGCCAGGGGACAGTATAATGAAAAACTGTTTTTT
CARGQYNEKLFF
>NA|TRBJ1-5|NA|TRBV28
TGTGCCAGCAGCAACCGCGGGGGGGCAACTAATCAGCCCCAGCATTTT
CASSNRGGATNQPQHF
>NA|TRBJ2-1|few|TRBV27
TGTGCCAGCAGAATACTAGTTGGCGAGCAGTTCTTC
CASRILVGEQFF